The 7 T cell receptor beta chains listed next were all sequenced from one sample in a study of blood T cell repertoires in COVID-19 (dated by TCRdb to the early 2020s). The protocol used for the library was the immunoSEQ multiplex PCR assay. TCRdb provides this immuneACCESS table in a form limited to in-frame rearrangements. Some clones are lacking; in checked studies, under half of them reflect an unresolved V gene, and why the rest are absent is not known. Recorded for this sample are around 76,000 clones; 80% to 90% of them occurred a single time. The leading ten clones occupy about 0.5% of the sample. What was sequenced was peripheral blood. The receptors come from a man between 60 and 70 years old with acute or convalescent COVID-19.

The CDR3 loop is CASSIARGWGGSTDTQYF. Written as DNA, the CDR3 is TGTGCCAGTAGTATAGCCCGGGGCTGGGGGGGGAGCACAGATACGCAGTATTTT. The chain uses TRBV19 and TRBJ2-3; the match to TRBD2 covers 7 bases. Trimming at V came to 1 base and at J to 0 bases, leaving 10 bases not matched to a gene. Germline CDR1 reads LNHDA; CDR2 reads SQIVND (reference sequence). This CDR3 comprises 18 residues.

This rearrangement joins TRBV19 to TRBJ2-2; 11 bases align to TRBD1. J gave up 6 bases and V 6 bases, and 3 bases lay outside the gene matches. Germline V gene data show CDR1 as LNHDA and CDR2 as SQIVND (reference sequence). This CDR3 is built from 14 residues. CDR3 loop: CASSGQGAAGELFF. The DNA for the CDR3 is TGTGCCAGTAGCGGACAGGGGGCGGCCGGGGAGCTGTTTTTT. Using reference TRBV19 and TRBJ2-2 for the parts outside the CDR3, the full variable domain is DGGITQSPKYLFRKEGQNVTLSCEQNLNHDAMYWYRQDPGQGLRLIYYSQIVNDFQKGDIAEGYSVSREKKESFPLTVTSAQKNPTAFYLCASSGQGAAGELFFGEGSRLTVL.

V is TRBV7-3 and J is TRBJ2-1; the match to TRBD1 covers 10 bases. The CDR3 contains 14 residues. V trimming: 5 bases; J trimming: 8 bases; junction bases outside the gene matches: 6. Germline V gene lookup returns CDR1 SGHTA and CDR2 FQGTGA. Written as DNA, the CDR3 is TGTGCCAGCAGCCCCGGGACAGGGGTGTATGAGCAGTTCTTC. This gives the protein CASSPGTGVYEQFF.

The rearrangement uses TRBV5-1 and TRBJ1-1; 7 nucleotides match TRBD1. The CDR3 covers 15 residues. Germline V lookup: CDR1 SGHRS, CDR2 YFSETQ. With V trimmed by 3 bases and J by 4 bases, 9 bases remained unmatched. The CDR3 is CASSSQTGSTTEAFF. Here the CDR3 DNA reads TGCGCCAGCAGCTCTCAGACAGGGTCGACCACTGAAGCTTTCTTT.

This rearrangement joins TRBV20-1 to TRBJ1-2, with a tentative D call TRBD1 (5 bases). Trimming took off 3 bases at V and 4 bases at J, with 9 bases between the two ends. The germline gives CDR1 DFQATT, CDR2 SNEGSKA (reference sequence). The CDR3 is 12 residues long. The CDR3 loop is CSASVGGYGYTF. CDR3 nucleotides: TGCAGTGCTAGTGTGGGGGGCTATGGCTACACCTTC.

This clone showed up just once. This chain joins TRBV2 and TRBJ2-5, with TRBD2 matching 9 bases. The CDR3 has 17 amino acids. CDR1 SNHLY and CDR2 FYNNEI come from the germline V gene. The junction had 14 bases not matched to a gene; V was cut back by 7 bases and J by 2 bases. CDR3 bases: TGTGCCAGCACCGAGGGGTTAAGCGGGGGGAAACAAGAGACCCAGTACTTC. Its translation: CASTEGLSGGKQETQYF.

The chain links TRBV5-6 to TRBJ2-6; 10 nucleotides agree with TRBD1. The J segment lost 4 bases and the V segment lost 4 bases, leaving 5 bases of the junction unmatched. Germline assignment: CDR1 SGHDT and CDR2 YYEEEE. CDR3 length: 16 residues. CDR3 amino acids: CASSQTGGVGANVLTF. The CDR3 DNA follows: TGTGCCAGCAGCCAGACAGGGGGCGTCGGGGCCAACGTCCTGACTTTC.